This record covers a single T cell receptor (beta chain). Its target antigen remains unknown. The CDR3 numbers 13 residues from cysteine through phenylalanine. The coding DNA is unavailable. The data were taken from a study of CXCR3-negative and CXCR3-positive naive CD8 T cells (dated by TCRdb to the late 2010s). Regarding the study in general: In total, about 135 million TRB reads were obtained, corresponding to roughly 1.5 +/- 0.3 million reads per library. Data from about 10 donors, pooled across two independent experiments, went into the diversity and physicochemical repertoire analyses. TRBV-TRBJ cluster analysis included naive subsets from a handful of donors and memory cells from 3 donors. The paper's findings and limits, for the study overall: TRB CDR3s from CXCR3-positive naive cells showed higher hydrophobicity (lower Kidera factor 4), lower energy, and higher strength and volume indices than CXCR3-negative naive cells. TRBV-TRBJ usage was similar between naive CXCR3-negative and CXCR3-positive cells from the same donor, while memory cells showed distinct patterns. Surface CD5, linked to self-reactivity in mice, was comparable between naive subsets; TCR interaction strength was therefore also inferred from TRB CDR3 physicochemical properties. Comparably high repertoire diversity was found in both naive subsets, whereas much lower repertoire diversity was found in memory CD8+ T cells. CXCR3 expression partially decreased after cryopreservation, so most assays used freshly isolated PBMCs.

Each CD8+ T cell subset was flow-sorted in triplicate, and a few hundred thousand cells per subset were placed directly into RLT lysis buffer. Naive CD8+ T cells were defined stringently as CD45RO-CCR7+CD27+CD95- to exclude memory contaminants. Using standard density gradient centrifugation, peripheral blood mononuclear cells were isolated from buffy coats. Naive CXCR3-negative and CXCR3-positive CD8+ T cells were flow-sorted using a FACSAria III. Total RNA was extracted from sorted cells using an RNeasy Mini Kit. Sequencing relied on a NextSeq 550. The Human TCR Profiling Kit (MiLaboratory) was used to prepare UMI-labeled 5' RACE TRB cDNA libraries. cDNA synthesis used the entire amount of extracted RNA, and PCR amplification then used the entire amount of cDNA produced. Libraries were prepared in parallel with an identical number of PCR cycles. On the authors' methods: MIGEC and MiXCR extracted about 53,000 +/- 10,000 unique UMI-labeled TRB cDNA molecules per library, requiring at least two reads per UMI. An average of around 40,000 +/- 10,000 functional in-frame TRB CDR3 nucleotide clonotypes without stop codons was found per library. After each sample was downsampled to 5000 UMI-labeled TRB molecules, VDJtools was used to calculate diversity metrics such as normalized Shannon-Wiener and Chao1. VDJtools was used to calculate clonotype-size-weighted physicochemical properties of the central five CDR3 residues, namely interaction energy, strength, volume and Kidera factor 4. Following TCRdb reprocessing, every CDR3 protein sequence forms one entry, and DNA is not provided. TCRdb, rather than the study authors, made the V and J calls. This sample's listing comprises approximately 83,000 distinct CDR3 sequences. In total, the top ten clones hold over 1.5% of the sample.

In this chain, TRBV12-3 or TRBV12-4 is recombined with TRBJ2-1; there is no DNA to check the TCRdb D call of TRBD1. The source material was naive CXCR3- CD8+ T cells from blood. Taken with the paper, the label for cell subset or site translates to: CD45RO-CCR7+CD27+CD95- naive CD8+ T cells lacking CXCR3 (TNR3-). The clonotype was recovered from a human donor in good health. Some clones in this sample may be carry-over from other donors' samples. Here the CDR3 is given as CASTQAPTHEQFF.